One sample yielded the 32 T cell receptor beta chains listed below, sequenced in a study of blood T cells in healthy people across ages. A second 7 to 11 cycle PCR used barcoded and J-beta primers. TCRdb re-called the 5' RACE reads with MiXCR, one entry per CDR3 protein. The data show approximately 580,000 distinct CDR3 sequences, about 24% seen once. These sequences were also reported in another study, on T cells of mothers and their children.

What was sequenced was blood. The origin of the receptors is a boy aged 5-17 years in good health.

Written as DNA, the CDR3 is TGTGCCAGCAGCCTCATTTCGGGGTCTCGGGGCTACACCTTC. It translates to CASSLISGSRGYTF. The chain is built from TRBV27 and TRBJ1-2; D is undetermined. The germline CDR1 and CDR2 sequences are MNHEY and SMNVEV (reference sequence). Trimming took off 6 bases at V and 8 bases at J, with 19 bases between the two ends. The CDR3 has 14 amino acids.

This sequence joins TRBV6-2 or TRBV6-3 and TRBJ2-7, with TRBD1 identical over 8 bases. CDR1 and CDR2 (germline): MNHEY, SVGEGT. V trimming: 5 bases; J trimming: 5 bases; junction bases outside the gene matches: 11. The CDR3 is 15 amino acids. CDR3 sequence reads: CASSPPDREGDEQYF. The CDR3 coding sequence is TGTGCCAGCAGTCCCCCGGACAGGGAAGGAGACGAGCAGTACTTC.

This clonotype has just a few counts. This chain connects TRBV20-1 to TRBJ2-5, with 14 positions matching TRBD2. The CDR3 covers 16 residues. Per germline, CDR1 DFQATT and CDR2 SNEGSKA (reference sequence). The V gene end was trimmed by 6 bases and the J gene end by 5 bases; junction bases not matched to a gene: 11. CDR3 protein: CSAKTSGGAIGETQYF. Written as DNA, the CDR3 is TGCAGTGCCAAGACTAGCGGGGGGGCTATTGGGGAGACCCAGTACTTC.

A few counts support this clonotype. The chain links TRBV6-2 or TRBV6-3 to TRBJ2-5; TRBD1 matches at 8 bases. The V segment lost 7 bases and the J segment 1 base; nucleotides outside the gene matches: 5. This CDR3 comprises 14 residues. Germline values: CDR1 MNHEY, CDR2 SVGEGT. CDR3 loop: CASNRDRGQETQYF. The CDR3 nucleotides are TGTGCCAGCAACCGTGACAGGGGCCAAGAGACCCAGTACTTC.

The chain couples TRBV5-1 to TRBJ2-2, with 8 bases matching TRBD1. The J segment lost 4 bases and the V segment lost 1 base, leaving 3 bases of the junction unmatched. Germline-derived CDR1 and CDR2 are SGHRS and YFSETQ. The CDR3 is made up of 15 amino acids. CDR3 DNA sequence: TGCGCCAGCAGCTTGTCGACAGGGGCCACCGGGGAGCTGTTTTTT. Residues: CASSLSTGATGELFF.

This clonotype came up a few times. This chain links TRBV20-1 with TRBJ1-1; no definite D call. With 6 bases removed from V and 6 bases from J, the gap between germline ends came to 14 bases. The CDR3 length is 12 residues. CDR1 DFQATT and CDR2 SNEGSKA come from the germline V gene (reference sequence). CDR3 in amino acids: CSAALAQPEAFF. DNA of the CDR3: TGCAGTGCCGCCTTAGCCCAACCTGAAGCTTTCTTT.

The chain combines TRBV5-5 with TRBJ2-7; D is unresolved. From germline, CDR1 is SGHKS and CDR2 YYEKEE (reference sequence). V lost 0 bases, J lost 2 bases, and 9 bases lay in between. This CDR3 spans 14 amino acids. The CDR3 DNA sequence: TGTGCCAGCAGCTTGGTTCAGGAGACCTACGAGCAGTACTTC. Translation: CASSLVQETYEQYF.

The gene calls are TRBV20-1 and TRBJ2-1; 11 bases line up with TRBD2. Germline values: CDR1 DFQATT, CDR2 SNEGSKA (reference sequence). The CDR3 is made up of 15 amino acids. Germline trimming cut 2 bases from V and 9 bases from J; bases unmatched to any gene: 9. Here the CDR3 DNA reads TGCAGTGCTAGATCCCCGGGACTAGCGGATTCTGAGCAGTTCTTC. Protein sequence: CSARSPGLADSEQFF.

In this sample, this clonotype turned up many times. The V gene is TRBV11-1, the J gene TRBJ2-1; 11 bases agree with TRBD2. The CDR3 totals 14 residues. Germline loops: CDR1 SGHAT, CDR2 FQDESV (reference sequence). The ends lost 3 bases at V and 7 bases at J; junction bases unmatched: 2. CDR3 sequence reads: CASSLTSGANEQFF. The DNA of the CDR3 is TGTGCCAGCAGCTTGACTAGCGGGGCGAATGAGCAGTTCTTC.

This clonotype was counted ten times or more. The CDR3 coding sequence is TGCAGCCTGGCACCACTAACCTACAATGAGCAGTTCTTC. Translating gives CSLAPLTYNEQFF. The chain joins TRBV29-1 to TRBJ2-1; D remains unclear. This CDR3 comprises 13 residues. Germline lookup yields CDR1 SQVTM and CDR2 ANQGSEA. V was pared by 8 bases and J by 2 bases, with 13 bases between.

The V call is TRBV7-2, the J call TRBJ2-3; D unclear. The length of the CDR3 is 15 residues. Germline CDR1 SGHTA, CDR2 FQGNSA. The germline V and J ends were trimmed by 2 bases and 6 bases, with 15 bases remaining between them. The CDR3 is CASSLNSVTSDTQYF. CDR3 bases: TGTGCCAGCAGCTTAAATTCCGTGACGTCCGATACGCAGTATTTT.

The rearrangement joins TRBV23-1 to TRBJ1-5, with 7 bases identical to TRBD1. TRBV23-1 carries the ORF label, with uncertain function. The CDR3 loop spans 15 amino acids. Trimming at V came to 3 bases and at J to 9 bases, leaving 11 bases not matched to a gene. This chain's CDR3 is CASSHPTGRWRPQHF. The CDR3 bases are TGCGCCAGCAGTCATCCGACAGGGCGGTGGAGGCCCCAGCATTTT.

This CDR3 is CASSAGNEQYF. CDR3 coding DNA: TGTGCCAGTAGTGCGGGGAACGAGCAGTACTTC. The V call is TRBV19, the J call TRBJ2-7; possible D gene TRBD2, 6 bases. The V gene lost 5 bases and the J gene lost 5 bases, with 7 bases spanning the gap. The CDR3 totals 11 residues. Germline CDR1 LNHDA, CDR2 SQIVND (reference sequence).

The chain combines TRBV7-9 with TRBJ2-5, with D possibly matching TRBD2 (5 bases). CDR1 and CDR2 from the germline V gene are SEHNR and FQNEAQ (reference sequence). CDR3 length equals 16 residues. V lost 0 bases and J 4 bases, leaving 15 bases between the germline ends. The CDR3 here is CASSLAAGREGETQYF. The DNA of the CDR3 is TGTGCCAGCAGCTTAGCGGCAGGACGGGAAGGAGAGACCCAGTACTTC.

To note about this clonotype: The germline gene is not matched at one end of the junction; a read error may be the cause. The CDR3 DNA sequence: TGTGCCGGCAGGGCGGGTAGCGGCTACACCTTC. Translating gives CAGRAGSGYTF. V and J are TRBV7-9 and TRBJ1-2, with D perhaps TRBD1 (5 bases). CDR1 and CDR2 (germline): SEHNR, FQNEAQ (reference sequence). This CDR3 is 11 amino acids long.

There are a few counts of this clonotype. CDR3 residues: CASSNSATSYTF. DNA of the CDR3: TGTGCCAGCAGTAACAGCGCCACCAGCTACACCTTC. V usage is TRBV6-6 and J usage is TRBJ1-2; D is ambiguous. V shed 5 bases and J shed 9 bases, with 13 bases lying between them. Germline CDR1 reads MNHNY; CDR2 reads SVGAGI (reference sequence). The length of the CDR3 is 12 residues.

The chain uses TRBV12-3 or TRBV12-4 and TRBJ2-5; 9 nucleotides line up with TRBD2. The J segment lost 9 bases and the V segment lost 7 bases, leaving 15 bases of the junction unmatched. The CDR3 is made up of 15 amino acids. Here the CDR3 reads CASKPSGRTDLPQYF. The CDR3 DNA sequence: TGTGCCAGCAAGCCCAGCGGGAGGACCGATTTGCCCCAGTACTTC.

This clonotype showed up many times. This rearrangement joins TRBV7-8 to TRBJ2-5; 9 nucleotides align to TRBD2. J lost 1 base, V lost 4 bases, and 1 base had no gene match. Germline V gives CDR1 SGHVS, CDR2 FQNEAQ. The CDR3 runs 14 residues. The CDR3 DNA reads as TGTGCCAGCAGCTCGACTAGCGGCCAAGAGACCCAGTACTTC. Encoded protein: CASSSTSGQETQYF.

This clonotype showed up just a few times. J is TRBJ2-7 and V is TRBV2; D not certain. CDR3 length: 12 residues. Germline CDR1 is SNHLY and CDR2 is FYNNEI. Trimming removed 3 bases from V and 3 bases from J, with 6 bases in between. The CDR3 loop is CASSESRYEQYF. CDR3 coding DNA: TGTGCCAGCAGTGAGAGCCGCTACGAGCAGTACTTC.

This clonotype has only a few counts. The chain couples TRBV4-3 to TRBJ2-2; TRBD1 agrees at 9 bases. Germline CDR1 and CDR2: LGHNA and YSLEER. The CDR3 loop spans 14 amino acids. V lost 6 bases and J lost 5; bases outside the gene matches: 4. This chain's CDR3 is CASSQDRGTGELFF. The DNA of the CDR3 is TGCGCCAGCAGTCAGGACAGGGGAACCGGGGAGCTGTTTTTT.

V is TRBV6-2 or TRBV6-3 and J is TRBJ2-2, with D possibly being TRBD1 (6 bases). The CDR3 has 13 amino acids. Germline V gene lookup returns CDR1 MNHEY and CDR2 SVGEGT. V was clipped by 5 bases and J by 5 bases, with 9 bases between them. The CDR3 DNA sequence: TGTGCCAGCAGTAACAGGGTAACCGGGGAGCTGTTTTTT. It yields the protein CASSNRVTGELFF.

The chain links TRBV11-2 to TRBJ2-2; a possible D gene is TRBD2 (7 bases). The V end lost 5 bases, the J end lost 3 bases, and 13 bases lay between the germline ends. The CDR3 contains 15 residues. Germline CDR1 and CDR2: SGHAT and FQNNGV. The CDR3 reads CASSPGGHYTGELFF. In nucleotides, the CDR3 is TGTGCCAGCAGCCCCGGGGGGCACTACACCGGGGAGCTGTTTTTT.

This clonotype has only a few counts. The chain combines TRBV7-9 with TRBJ1-1; unclear D gene. V dropped 2 bases and J dropped 5 bases, with 6 bases sitting between them. The CDR3 is 12 amino acids. In germline, CDR1 is SEHNR, CDR2 FQNEAQ (reference sequence). This chain's CDR3 is CASSLLLTEAFF. DNA of the CDR3: TGTGCCAGCAGCTTATTATTGACTGAAGCTTTCTTT.

This chain connects TRBV2 to TRBJ2-5; D gene ambiguous. The J call may be wrong; the DNA end is better matched by TRBJ2-1. This CDR3 has 11 amino acids. Germline-derived CDR1 and CDR2 are SNHLY and FYNNEI. CDR3 protein: CASSGKNEQFF. DNA of the CDR3: TGTGCCAGCAGTGGGAAGAATGAGCAGTTCTTC.

This clonotype was detected only a few times. V gene TRBV29-1 combines with J gene TRBJ1-2, with D possibly being TRBD1 (6 bases). This CDR3 comprises 15 residues. Between the trimmed V and J ends, which lost 0 bases and 3 bases, there was a span of 14 bases. Germline loops: CDR1 SQVTM, CDR2 ANQGSEA. The chain's CDR3 is CSVEDQFRTDYGYTF. The CDR3 coding sequence is TGCAGCGTTGAAGATCAATTCCGGACAGACTATGGCTACACCTTC.

The chain carries TRBV4-1 and TRBJ2-5; tentative D call: TRBD2 (7 bases). Germline V gives CDR1 MGHRA, CDR2 YSYEKL. The CDR3 has 16 residues. V gave up 5 bases and J gave up 2 bases, with 18 bases separating them. This CDR3 reads CASSRQWGRGQETQYF. The CDR3, as DNA: TGCGCCAGCAGCAGACAATGGGGGAGGGGGCAAGAGACCCAGTACTTC.

The chain combines TRBV11-1 with TRBJ1-3; D possibly corresponds to TRBD1 (5 bases). The CDR3 runs 16 residues. CDR1 and CDR2 (germline): SGHAT, FQDESV (reference sequence). Trimming took off 5 bases at V and 0 bases at J, with 14 bases between the two ends. The CDR3 loop reads CASSRGTVSSGNTIYF. The DNA for the CDR3 is TGTGCCAGCAGCCGCGGGACGGTGAGCTCTGGAAACACCATATATTTT.

This chain connects TRBV2 to TRBJ2-7; TRBD2 agrees at 9 bases. The V and J ends lost 4 bases and 7 bases, in that order; junction bases with no gene match: 8. Germline assignment: CDR1 SNHLY and CDR2 FYNNEI. The CDR3 covers 14 residues. CDR3 sequence (DNA): TGTGCCAGCAGTGGATTAGCGGGGGCTGGGGAGCAGTACTTC. It specifies CASSGLAGAGEQYF.

This clonotype appeared a few times. This chain connects TRBV11-2 to TRBJ2-3; 8 bases match TRBD1. The V segment lost 4 bases and the J segment 3 bases; nucleotides outside the gene matches: 6. Per the germline V gene, CDR1 is SGHAT and CDR2 is FQNNGV. CDR3 length: 15 residues. The CDR3 loop is CASSSPGGVTDTQYF. CDR3 in DNA: TGTGCCAGCAGCTCACCAGGGGGCGTAACAGATACGCAGTATTTT.

This clonotype came up a few times. The chain links TRBV7-2 to TRBJ2-1; D tentatively reads TRBD1 or TRBD2 (5 bases each). Trimming took 3 bases from V and 2 from J, leaving 14 bases between them. This CDR3 region has 16 residues. From germline, CDR1 is SGHTA and CDR2 FQGNSA. The CDR3 sequence: CASSFILRGAYNEQFF. Here the CDR3 DNA reads TGTGCCAGCAGCTTTATTTTGAGGGGCGCCTACAATGAGCAGTTCTTC.

This clonotype appeared a few times. V is TRBV2 and J is TRBJ2-1; TRBD1 matches 9 bases. Gene TRBJ2-5 matches the end of the DNA better, so the J call may be wrong. CDR1 and CDR2 from the germline V gene are SNHLY and FYNNEI. This CDR3 comprises 15 residues. Written as DNA, the CDR3 is TGTGCCAGCAGTCCCGGGACAGGGTCTCGAGAGACCCAGTACTTC. Amino acids: CASSPGTGSRETQYF.

The chain's CDR3 is CSSQGGYTDTQYF. CDR3 DNA sequence: TGCAGCAGCCAGGGCGGGTACACAGATACGCAGTATTTT. V is TRBV29-1 and J is TRBJ2-3; D may match TRBD1 or TRBD2 (5 bases each). CDR1 and CDR2 (germline): SQVTM, ANQGSEA. The V gene lost 8 bases and the J gene lost 2 bases, with 14 bases spanning the gap. The CDR3 has 13 residues.